This TCR beta chain was identified in a study of PD-L1 blockade in urothelial cancer. Study overall: Patients with male sex and bladder-origin urothelial cancer accounted for about 85% of the 29 enrolled. Treatment start was followed by blood analysis at 3 weeks (second dose) and again at 6 weeks.

Spiking of synthetic TCR analog templates was performed in each PCR. Only in-frame clones appear in the TCRdb table, and some are missing; sequencing was by immunoSEQ multiplex PCR. The data show approximately 55,000 clones, just over 85% seen once. Germline V gene data show CDR1 as SGHRS and CDR2 as YFSETQ. Trimming left V 0 bases short and J 8 bases short, with 20 bases between. This CDR3 is 17 amino acids long. Time point denoted: pretreatment peripheral blood. The sequence was obtained from a man aged 60 to 69 with urothelial cancer. The chain is built from TRBV5-1 and TRBJ1-4, with D maybe TRBD1 (6 bases). Sequencing used PBMCs, obtained around atezolizumab (anti-PD-L1) treatment. CDR3: CASSLAGLGTSAEKLFF. DNA of the CDR3: TGCGCCAGCAGCTTGGCCGGTCTCGGGACATCGGCCGAAAAACTGTTTTTT.